Listed below are T cell receptor beta chains from one sample, sequenced in a study of blood T cell repertoires in COVID-19. Method: immunoSEQ multiplex PCR; TCRdb's copy keeps in-frame clones and lacks some. The sample consists of 110,000 or so clones, roughly 79% of them appearing once. The sequenced sample was peripheral blood. These receptors all come from a human donor in a cohort sampled during active COVID-19. The CDR3 runs from the conserved cysteine through the conserved F or W. The D gene is left open where the match is weak. The size of a clone is reported for some rows only, either as once, few or many, or as a class for expanded clones.

CDR3 length: 11; clone size: -; D gene: -; V gene: TRBV12-3/TRBV12-4; J gene: TRBJ1-2; CDR3 protein: CASSLKYGYTF; CDR3 DNA: TGTGCCAGCAGTCTAAAGTATGGCTACACCTTC
CDR3 length: 13; clone size: few; D gene: -; V gene: TRBV7-3; J gene: TRBJ2-5; CDR3 protein: CASSRTPQETQYF; CDR3 DNA: TGTGCCAGCAGCCGCACTCCGCAAGAGACCCAGTACTTC
CDR3 length: 16; clone size: -; D gene: TRBD1; V gene: TRBV18; J gene: TRBJ2-5; CDR3 protein: CASSPGQGVYGETQYF; CDR3 DNA: TGTGCCAGCTCACCTGGACAGGGTGTGTACGGAGAGACCCAGTACTTC
CDR3 length: 13; clone size: -; D gene: TRBD1; V gene: TRBV11-3; J gene: TRBJ2-7; CDR3 protein: CASSHGTADEQYF; CDR3 DNA: TGTGCCAGCAGCCACGGGACAGCGGACGAGCAGTACTTC
CDR3 length: 14; clone size: -; D gene: -; V gene: TRBV29-1; J gene: TRBJ1-4; CDR3 protein: CSVEVGGTNEKLFF; CDR3 DNA: TGCAGCGTTGAAGTAGGGGGAACTAATGAAAAACTGTTTTTT
CDR3 length: 15; clone size: -; D gene: -; V gene: TRBV19; J gene: TRBJ1-2; CDR3 protein: CASSMWASSGDGYTF; CDR3 DNA: TGTGCCAGTAGTATGTGGGCATCCTCCGGGGATGGCTACACCTTC
CDR3 length: 15; clone size: -; D gene: -; V gene: TRBV6-5; J gene: TRBJ1-2; CDR3 protein: CASSYSSTGSPGYTF; CDR3 DNA: TGTGCCAGCAGTTACTCGAGTACGGGGTCCCCTGGCTACACCTTC
CDR3 length: 16; clone size: -; D gene: TRBD2; V gene: TRBV11-3; J gene: TRBJ2-1; CDR3 protein: CASSHLSGGAYNEQFF; CDR3 DNA: TGTGCCAGCAGCCATCTTAGCGGGGGGGCCTACAATGAGCAGTTCTTC
CDR3 length: 14; clone size: -; D gene: -; V gene: TRBV7-3; J gene: TRBJ2-2; CDR3 protein: CASSGYPGAGELFF; CDR3 DNA: TGTGCCAGCAGTGGGTACCCAGGGGCCGGGGAGCTGTTTTTT
CDR3 length: 12; clone size: -; D gene: -; V gene: TRBV30; J gene: TRBJ1-3; CDR3 protein: CAWSSSGNTIYF; CDR3 DNA: TGTGCCTGGAGCAGCTCTGGAAACACCATATATTTT
CDR3 length: 15; clone size: once; D gene: -; V gene: TRBV25-1; J gene: TRBJ1-2; CDR3 protein: CASSPTGRLIYGYTF; CDR3 DNA: TGTGCCAGCAGCCCAACAGGGCGCTTAATATATGGCTACACCTTC
CDR3 length: 15; clone size: -; D gene: TRBD2; V gene: TRBV6-2/TRBV6-3; J gene: TRBJ2-5; CDR3 protein: CASSYSKAGKETQYF; CDR3 DNA: TGTGCCAGCAGTTACTCAAAAGCGGGAAAAGAGACCCAGTACTTC
CDR3 length: 12; clone size: -; D gene: -; V gene: TRBV4-2; J gene: TRBJ2-7; CDR3 protein: CASSHGLYEQYF; CDR3 DNA: TGTGCCAGCAGCCACGGACTATACGAGCAGTACTTC
CDR3 length: 15; clone size: -; D gene: -; V gene: TRBV5-4; J gene: TRBJ2-7; CDR3 protein: CASSLSGGSSYEQYF; CDR3 DNA: TGTGCCAGCAGCCTTTCTGGCGGTAGCTCCTACGAGCAGTACTTC
CDR3 length: 11; clone size: -; D gene: -; V gene: TRBV20-1; J gene: TRBJ1-1; CDR3 protein: CSYTVNTEAFF; CDR3 DNA: TGCAGTTATACTGTGAACACTGAAGCTTTCTTT
CDR3 length: 18; clone size: -; D gene: TRBD2; V gene: TRBV23-1; J gene: TRBJ2-7; CDR3 protein: CASSPPGLAGDMMYEQYF; CDR3 DNA: TGCGCCAGCAGTCCCCCGGGACTAGCGGGAGATATGATGTACGAGCAGTACTTC
CDR3 length: 11; clone size: -; D gene: -; V gene: TRBV19; J gene: TRBJ1-1; CDR3 protein: CASTQGTEAFF; CDR3 DNA: TGTGCCAGTACCCAGGGAACTGAAGCTTTCTTT
CDR3 length: 16; clone size: -; D gene: -; V gene: TRBV6-2/TRBV6-3; J gene: TRBJ1-5; CDR3 protein: CASSYGGNPAGQPQHF; CDR3 DNA: TGTGCCAGCAGTTACGGGGGCAACCCTGCCGGGCAGCCCCAGCATTTT
CDR3 length: 15; clone size: -; D gene: TRBD1; V gene: TRBV6-5; J gene: TRBJ1-2; CDR3 protein: CASSYSMGQLYGYTF; CDR3 DNA: TGTGCCAGCAGTTACTCGATGGGACAGCTCTATGGCTACACCTTC
CDR3 length: 13; clone size: -; D gene: -; V gene: TRBV3-1/TRBV3-2; J gene: TRBJ1-3; CDR3 protein: CASSQDDRSARRF; CDR3 DNA: TGTGCCAGCAGCCAAGATGACAGGAGCGCCCGTAGATTT
CDR3 length: 14; clone size: -; D gene: -; V gene: TRBV7-2; J gene: TRBJ2-7; CDR3 protein: CASSFRQATYEQYF; CDR3 DNA: TGTGCCAGCAGCTTCCGGCAGGCGACCTACGAGCAGTACTTC
CDR3 length: 19; clone size: -; D gene: TRBD2; V gene: TRBV3-1/TRBV3-2; J gene: TRBJ2-1; CDR3 protein: CASSRAGTSGGGSYNEQFF; CDR3 DNA: TGTGCCAGCAGCCGTGCCGGGACTAGCGGGGGGGGCTCCTACAATGAGCAGTTCTTC
CDR3 length: 16; clone size: -; D gene: -; V gene: TRBV3-1/TRBV3-2; J gene: TRBJ2-1; CDR3 protein: CASSQGTFSSYNEQFF; CDR3 DNA: TGTGCCAGCAGCCAAGGGACTTTCAGCTCCTACAATGAGCAGTTCTTC
CDR3 length: 15; clone size: -; D gene: -; V gene: TRBV5-1; J gene: TRBJ2-2; CDR3 protein: CASSGSGSNTGELFF; CDR3 DNA: TGCGCCAGCAGCGGGAGCGGATCGAACACCGGGGAGCTGTTTTTT
CDR3 length: 15; clone size: -; D gene: -; V gene: TRBV6-5; J gene: TRBJ1-3; CDR3 protein: CASTPPGYSGNTIYF; CDR3 DNA: TGTGCCAGCACCCCCCCAGGCTACTCTGGAAACACCATATATTTT
CDR3 length: 14; clone size: -; D gene: TRBD1; V gene: TRBV9; J gene: TRBJ1-2; CDR3 protein: CASRATGGAYGYTF; CDR3 DNA: TGTGCCAGCAGAGCCACAGGGGGGGCCTATGGCTACACCTTC
CDR3 length: 14; clone size: -; D gene: -; V gene: TRBV30; J gene: TRBJ1-3; CDR3 protein: CAWSPGGGGNTIYF; CDR3 DNA: TGTGCCTGGAGTCCCGGGGGTGGTGGAAACACCATATATTTT
CDR3 length: 15; clone size: -; D gene: TRBD2; V gene: TRBV7-2; J gene: TRBJ2-5; CDR3 protein: CASSRSGSLQETQYF; CDR3 DNA: TGTGCCAGCAGCCGGAGCGGGAGCCTCCAAGAGACCCAGTACTTC
CDR3 length: 15; clone size: -; D gene: -; V gene: TRBV19; J gene: TRBJ1-2; CDR3 protein: CASRRTERVNYGYTF; CDR3 DNA: TGTGCCAGTAGAAGGACAGAGAGAGTTAACTATGGCTACACCTTC
CDR3 length: 18; clone size: once; D gene: TRBD1; V gene: TRBV5-6; J gene: TRBJ1-4; CDR3 protein: CASSLRSRGRFTNEKLFF; CDR3 DNA: TGTGCCAGCAGCTTGCGGAGCAGGGGGCGGTTTACTAATGAAAAACTGTTTTTT
CDR3 length: 12; clone size: -; D gene: -; V gene: TRBV5-8; J gene: TRBJ1-2; CDR3 protein: CASSLYSYGYTF; CDR3 DNA: TGTGCCAGCAGCTTGTACTCCTATGGCTACACCTTC
CDR3 length: 16; clone size: -; D gene: -; V gene: TRBV19; J gene: TRBJ2-7; CDR3 protein: CASSTTDRLDSYEQYF; CDR3 DNA: TGTGCCAGTAGTACGACCGACAGACTTGACTCCTACGAGCAGTACTTC
CDR3 length: 13; clone size: -; D gene: -; V gene: TRBV29-1; J gene: TRBJ2-1; CDR3 protein: CSVEELENNEQFF; CDR3 DNA: TGCAGCGTTGAAGAGTTGGAGAACAATGAGCAGTTCTTC
CDR3 length: 14; clone size: -; D gene: -; V gene: TRBV30; J gene: TRBJ1-2; CDR3 protein: CAWSVAYGAYGYTF; CDR3 DNA: TGTGCCTGGAGTGTGGCTTATGGGGCCTATGGCTACACCTTC
CDR3 length: 13; clone size: -; D gene: TRBD2; V gene: TRBV7-3; J gene: TRBJ2-5; CDR3 protein: CASSPRRGGTQYF; CDR3 DNA: TGTGCCAGCAGTCCACGACGCGGGGGGACCCAGTACTTC
CDR3 length: 15; clone size: few; D gene: TRBD2; V gene: TRBV13; J gene: TRBJ2-7; CDR3 protein: CASSSGLAGVDEQYF; CDR3 DNA: TGTGCCAGCAGCTCGGGACTAGCGGGAGTTGACGAGCAGTACTTC
CDR3 length: 15; clone size: once; D gene: -; V gene: TRBV19; J gene: TRBJ2-4; CDR3 protein: CASSIAGSTKNIQYF; CDR3 DNA: TGTGCCAGTAGTATTGCAGGGTCTACCAAAAACATTCAGTACTTC
CDR3 length: 16; clone size: -; D gene: TRBD2; V gene: TRBV6-4; J gene: TRBJ2-3; CDR3 protein: CASSDGTSGGRDTQYF; CDR3 DNA: TGTGCCAGCAGTGACGGGACTAGCGGGGGCCGGGATACGCAGTATTTT
CDR3 length: 16; clone size: -; D gene: TRBD1; V gene: TRBV5-1; J gene: TRBJ1-3; CDR3 protein: CASSGALRGPGNTIYF; CDR3 DNA: TGCGCCAGCAGCGGGGCACTCAGGGGGCCTGGAAACACCATATATTTT
CDR3 length: 13; clone size: -; D gene: TRBD1; V gene: TRBV7-2; J gene: TRBJ1-4; CDR3 protein: CASTGQGAEKLFF; CDR3 DNA: TGTGCCAGCACCGGACAGGGGGCGGAAAAACTGTTTTTT
CDR3 length: 15; clone size: -; D gene: TRBD2; V gene: TRBV6-4; J gene: TRBJ2-3; CDR3 protein: CASRLSGSSTDTQYF; CDR3 DNA: TGTGCCAGCAGGCTTAGCGGGAGTTCCACAGATACGCAGTATTTT
CDR3 length: 14; clone size: -; D gene: -; V gene: TRBV19; J gene: TRBJ2-1; CDR3 protein: CASSLTAAKNEQFF; CDR3 DNA: TGTGCCAGTAGCCTAACAGCGGCCAAGAATGAGCAGTTCTTC
CDR3 length: 15; clone size: -; D gene: -; V gene: TRBV2; J gene: TRBJ1-5; CDR3 protein: CASSPPQGSNQPQHF; CDR3 DNA: TGTGCCAGCAGCCCTCCCCAGGGTAGCAATCAGCCCCAGCATTTT
CDR3 length: 14; clone size: -; D gene: -; V gene: TRBV6-2/TRBV6-3; J gene: TRBJ2-7; CDR3 protein: CASSARRGLGEQYF; CDR3 DNA: TGTGCCAGCAGTGCCAGGAGGGGGCTCGGCGAGCAGTACTTC
CDR3 length: 14; clone size: -; D gene: -; V gene: TRBV6-6; J gene: TRBJ2-7; CDR3 protein: CASSYRGGTLEQYF; CDR3 DNA: TGTGCCAGCAGTTACCGTGGGGGCACCCTAGAGCAGTACTTC
CDR3 length: 13; clone size: -; D gene: -; V gene: TRBV29-1; J gene: TRBJ2-7; CDR3 protein: CSVEGRAGYEQYF; CDR3 DNA: TGCAGCGTTGAAGGTCGAGCCGGCTACGAGCAGTACTTC
CDR3 length: 14; clone size: once; D gene: -; V gene: TRBV10-3; J gene: TRBJ1-2; CDR3 protein: CAISESAQAYGYTF; CDR3 DNA: TGTGCCATCAGTGAGTCGGCCCAGGCCTATGGCTACACCTTC
CDR3 length: 13; clone size: few; D gene: -; V gene: TRBV30; J gene: TRBJ1-1; CDR3 protein: CAWSARPPTEAFF; CDR3 DNA: TGTGCCTGGAGTGCCAGGCCCCCCACTGAAGCTTTCTTT
CDR3 length: 17; clone size: -; D gene: -; V gene: TRBV6-2/TRBV6-3; J gene: TRBJ2-7; CDR3 protein: CASSRPTSSFISYEQYF; CDR3 DNA: TGTGCCAGCAGTCGCCCCACTAGCTCATTCATTTCCTACGAGCAGTACTTC
CDR3 length: 14; clone size: -; D gene: TRBD1; V gene: TRBV18; J gene: TRBJ2-1; CDR3 protein: CASSPYRGDNEQFF; CDR3 DNA: TGTGCCAGCTCACCTTACAGGGGAGATAATGAGCAGTTCTTC
CDR3 length: 15; clone size: few; D gene: -; V gene: TRBV30; J gene: TRBJ2-1; CDR3 protein: CAWSAGLDFYNEQFF; CDR3 DNA: TGTGCCTGGAGCGCGGGACTTGACTTCTACAATGAGCAGTTCTTC